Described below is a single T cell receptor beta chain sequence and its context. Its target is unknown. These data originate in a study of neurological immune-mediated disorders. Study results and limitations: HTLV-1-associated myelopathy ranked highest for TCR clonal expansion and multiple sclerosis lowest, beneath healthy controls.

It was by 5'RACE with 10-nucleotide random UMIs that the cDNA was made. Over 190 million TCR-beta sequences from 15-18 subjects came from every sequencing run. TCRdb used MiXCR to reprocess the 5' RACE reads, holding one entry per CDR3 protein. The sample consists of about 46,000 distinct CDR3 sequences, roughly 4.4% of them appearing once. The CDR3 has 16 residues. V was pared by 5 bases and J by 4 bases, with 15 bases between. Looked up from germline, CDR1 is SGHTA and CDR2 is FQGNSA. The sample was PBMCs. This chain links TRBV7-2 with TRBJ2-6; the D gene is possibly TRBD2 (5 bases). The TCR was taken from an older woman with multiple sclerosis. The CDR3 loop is CASSPRTGGGANVLTF. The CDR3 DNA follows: TGTGCCAGCAGCCCCCGGACCGGAGGAGGGGCCAACGTCCTGACTTTC.